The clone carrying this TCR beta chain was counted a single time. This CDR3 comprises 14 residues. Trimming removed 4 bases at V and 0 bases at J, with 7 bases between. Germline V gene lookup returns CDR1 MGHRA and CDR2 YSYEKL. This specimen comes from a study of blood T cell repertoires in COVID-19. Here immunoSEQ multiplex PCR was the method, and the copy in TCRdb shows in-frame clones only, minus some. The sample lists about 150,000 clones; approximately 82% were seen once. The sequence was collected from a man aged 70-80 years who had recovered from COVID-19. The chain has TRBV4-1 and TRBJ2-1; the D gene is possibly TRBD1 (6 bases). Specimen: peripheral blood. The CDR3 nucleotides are TGCGCCAGCAGCCGACAGGACTCCTACAATGAGCAGTTCTTC. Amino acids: CASSRQDSYNEQFF.